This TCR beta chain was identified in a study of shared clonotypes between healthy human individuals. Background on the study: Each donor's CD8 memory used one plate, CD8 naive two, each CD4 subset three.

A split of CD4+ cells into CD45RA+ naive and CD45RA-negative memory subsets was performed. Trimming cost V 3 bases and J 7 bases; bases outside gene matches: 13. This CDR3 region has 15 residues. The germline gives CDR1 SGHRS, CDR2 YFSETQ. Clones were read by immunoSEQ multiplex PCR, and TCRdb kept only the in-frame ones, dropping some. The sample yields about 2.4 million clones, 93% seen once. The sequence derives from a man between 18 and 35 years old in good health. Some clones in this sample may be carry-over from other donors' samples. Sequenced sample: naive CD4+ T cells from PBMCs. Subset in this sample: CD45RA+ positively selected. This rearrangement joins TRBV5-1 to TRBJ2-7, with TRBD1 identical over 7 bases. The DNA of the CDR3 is TGCGCCAGCAGCTCTCTAACGGGACAGAGCATGGAGCAGTACTTC. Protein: CASSSLTGQSMEQYF.